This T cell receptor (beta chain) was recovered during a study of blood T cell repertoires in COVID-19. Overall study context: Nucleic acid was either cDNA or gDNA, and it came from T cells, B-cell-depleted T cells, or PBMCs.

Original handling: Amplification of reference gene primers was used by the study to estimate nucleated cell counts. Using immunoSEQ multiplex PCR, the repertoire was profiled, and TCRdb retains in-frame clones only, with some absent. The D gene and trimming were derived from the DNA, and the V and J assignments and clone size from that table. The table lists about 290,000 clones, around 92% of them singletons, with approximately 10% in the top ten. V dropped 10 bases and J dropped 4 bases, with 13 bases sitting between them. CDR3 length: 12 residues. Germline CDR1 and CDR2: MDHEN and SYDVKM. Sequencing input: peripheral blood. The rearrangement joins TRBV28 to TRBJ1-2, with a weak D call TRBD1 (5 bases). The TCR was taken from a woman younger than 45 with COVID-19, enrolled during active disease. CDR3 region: CATTGARYGYTF. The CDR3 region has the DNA TGTGCCACCACAGGCGCCCGCTATGGCTACACCTTC.